These 10 T cell receptor beta chains originate from one sample sequenced in a study of T cell repertoires in cytomegalovirus infection. From the reads, TCRdb called clonotypes with MiXCR, one entry per CDR3 protein. Of 110,000 to 150,000 distinct CDR3 sequences listed, about 31% are singletons. Their target antigens are unknown. Here the sequenced sample was CD8+ T cells from cultured PBMCs, taken from culture after CMV antigen stimulation. Every receptor here comes from a human donor in good health (CMV status not recorded). Some clones in this sample may be carry-over from other donors' samples.

This clonotype was seen a few times. J is TRBJ1-1 and V is TRBV10-3, with TRBD1 matching over 7 bases. The V gene end was trimmed by 9 bases and the J gene end by 0 bases; junction bases not matched to a gene: 7. CDR1 is ENHRY and CDR2 is SYGVKD in the germline V gene. The CDR3 loop spans 14 amino acids. Here the CDR3 reads CAMTETGLNTEAFF. CDR3 coding DNA: TGTGCCATGACCGAGACAGGGCTGAACACTGAAGCTTTCTTT.

This clonotype was observed a handful of times. This chain links TRBV11-2 with TRBJ1-1; TRBD1 aligns across 7 bases. V gave up 4 bases and J gave up 5 bases; unmatched junction bases: 10. CDR1 SGHAT and CDR2 FQNNGV come from the germline V gene. The CDR3 contains 15 residues. CDR3 sequence: CASSYYRGPGTEAFF. The CDR3 region has the DNA TGTGCCAGCAGCTACTACAGGGGACCGGGGACTGAAGCTTTCTTT.

The chain carries TRBV2 and TRBJ1-5, with a possible D match to TRBD1 (5 bases). The V end lost 6 bases, the J end lost 3 bases, and 12 bases lay between the germline ends. Per germline, CDR1 SNHLY and CDR2 FYNNEI. The CDR3 loop spans 14 amino acids. The CDR3 nucleotides read TGTGCCAGCAGAGGACACGACCTCAATCAGCCCCAGCATTTT. Encoded protein: CASRGHDLNQPQHF.

The genes are TRBV7-2 and TRBJ1-6; tentatively, D is TRBD1 (5 bases). This CDR3 spans 15 amino acids. V was clipped by 3 bases and J by 0 bases, with 6 bases between them. Germline V gene data show CDR1 as SGHTA and CDR2 as FQGNSA. The DNA for the CDR3 is TGTGCCAGCAGCTTGACAGTCTCCTATAATTCACCCCTCCACTTT. Its protein is CASSLTVSYNSPLHF.

The gene calls are TRBV3-1 and TRBJ1-2; D is unresolved. Germline CDR1 is LGHDT and CDR2 is YNNKEL (reference sequence). V lost 0 bases to trimming and J lost 5 bases, with 22 bases between them. CDR3 length: 18 amino acids. CDR3 sequence reads: CASSQDRADGLRKYGYTF. The CDR3 nucleotides read TGTGCCAGCAGCCAAGATCGAGCTGACGGCCTAAGAAAGTATGGCTACACCTTC.

This clonotype came up a few times. The rearrangement uses TRBV7-9 and TRBJ2-7, with unresolved D. From germline, CDR1 is SEHNR and CDR2 FQNEAQ (reference sequence). The CDR3 totals 13 residues. Trimming shortened V by 1 base and J by 6 bases, and 10 bases separated the two germline ends. The DNA for the CDR3 is TGTGCCAGCAGCTTAGAGGCCATCGGCGAGCAGTACTTC. It is translated as CASSLEAIGEQYF.

Written as DNA, the CDR3 is TGTGCCAGCAGTGACTCGGGCAGCTTCGAAGCTTTCTTT. Translated: CASSDSGSFEAFF. The chain recombines TRBV6-4 with TRBJ1-1; D not certain. V lost 0 bases, J lost 8 bases, and 10 bases lay in between. CDR3 size: 13 residues. Germline loops: CDR1 MRHNA, CDR2 SNTAGT.

This clonotype was seen more than once but under ten times. The chain links TRBV6-1 to TRBJ2-5, with TRBD2 matching 13 bases. From germline, CDR1 is MNHNS and CDR2 SASEGT. Trimming took 5 bases from V and 0 from J; bases not matched to a gene: 9. The CDR3 loop spans 18 amino acids. CDR3 in DNA: TGTGCCAGCAGTTCCGGACTAGCGGGGGCCCCGTACCAAGAGACCCAGTACTTC. It encodes CASSSGLAGAPYQETQYF.

V is TRBV28 and J is TRBJ2-2, with 7 positions matching TRBD1. The CDR3 loop spans 16 amino acids. The ends lost 4 bases at V and 1 base at J; junction bases unmatched: 6. The germline CDR1 and CDR2 sequences are MDHEN and SYDVKM. CDR3 residues: CASSSPSGGNTGELFF. The CDR3 region has the DNA TGTGCCAGCAGTTCCCCTTCAGGGGGGAACACCGGGGAGCTGTTTTTT. The entire variable domain, with the rest obtained from reference TRBV28 and TRBJ2-2, is as follows: DVKVTQSSRYLVKRTGEKVFLECVQDMDHENMFWYRQDPGLGLRLIYFSYDVKMKEKGDIPEGYSVSREKKERFSLILESASTNQTSMYLCASSSPSGGNTGELFFGEGSRLTVL.

The chain has TRBV25-1 and TRBJ1-1; D call uncertain. V lost 0 bases and J 10 bases, leaving 21 bases between the germline ends. The CDR3 length is 16 residues. Germline-derived CDR1 and CDR2 are MGHDK and SYGVNS. CDR3 nucleotide sequence: TGTGCCAGCAGTGAATATGGGGTAGAGCTTAGTGGTGCAGCTTTCTTT. It translates to CASSEYGVELSGAAFF.